This TCR beta chain stems from a study of blood T cell repertoires in COVID-19. Study-wide background: PBMCs, B-cell-depleted T cells, or T cells were the source of the cDNA or gDNA that made up the material.

Per the authors' pipeline: Amplification with reference gene primers provided the estimates of nucleated cell counts. TCRdb's copy holds only in-frame clones and misses some; the assay was immunoSEQ multiplex PCR. That table furnishes V, J and clone size, whereas the DNA furnished D and trimming. This sample carries under 200,000 clones, 88% of them seen once, and the ten largest clones take under 6.5%. Per germline, CDR1 ENHRY and CDR2 SYGVKD. The CDR3 consists of 15 residues. Unmatched junction bases numbered 4, after V lost 4 bases and J lost 4 bases. This chain joins TRBV10-3 and TRBJ2-2; 9 bases are shared with TRBD1. The source is a man aged 35 to 55 with active or convalescent COVID-19. Sequencing was carried out using peripheral blood. The CDR3 nucleotides read TGTGCCATCAGTGGGGACAGGGAGAGCACCGGGGAGCTGTTTTTT. Its translation is CAISGDRESTGELFF.